Below are 14 T cell receptor beta chains sequenced from a single sample in a study of cytomegalovirus exposure and HLA in healthy donors. Researchers ran the PCR with 60 Vbeta and 13 Jbeta primers. Assay used: immunoSEQ multiplex PCR; TCRdb lists only in-frame clones, some missing. The data show some 120,000 clones, with over 70% seen just once and 4% to 5% held by the top ten. Input material: PBMCs. The receptor source for this set is a woman aged 40 to 50 in good health and CMV-seronegative.

This clone was recorded a few times. V gene TRBV29-1 combines with J gene TRBJ2-3; a weak D match, TRBD1 (6 bases). The CDR3 is made up of 12 amino acids. Germline values: CDR1 SQVTM, CDR2 ANQGSEA. Trimming pared 4 bases from V and 4 bases from J, leaving 9 bases between. This CDR3 reads CSVGGPPDTQYF. CDR3 nucleotide sequence: TGCAGCGTTGGGGGGCCCCCAGATACGCAGTATTTT.

The chain links TRBV9 to TRBJ2-2; 12 bases are shared with TRBD2. The length of the CDR3 is 18 residues. The V segment lost 0 bases and the J segment 5 bases; nucleotides outside the gene matches: 8. The germline CDR1 and CDR2 sequences are SGDLS and YYNGEE. The CDR3 protein is CASSVGASGRAWTGELFF. The CDR3 DNA reads TGTGCCAGCAGCGTAGGGGCTAGCGGGAGGGCGTGGACCGGGGAGCTGTTTTTT.

This clone was counted a few times. This chain connects TRBV7-7 to TRBJ2-5; maybe TRBD1 (6 bases). Germline V gives CDR1 SSHAT, CDR2 FNYEAQ (reference sequence). Trimming pared 5 bases from V and 3 bases from J, leaving 10 bases between. The CDR3 is 13 residues long. DNA for the CDR3: TGTGCCAGCAGCACAGGACAGAAAGAGACCCAGTACTTC. Translation gives CASSTGQKETQYF.

V usage is TRBV19 and J usage is TRBJ2-3, with D tentatively TRBD2 (6 bases). Germline assignment: CDR1 LNHDA and CDR2 SQIVND (reference sequence). This CDR3 region has 15 residues. V was cut by 3 bases and J by 0 bases, with 10 bases left in between. This CDR3 is CASSMLGGSTDTQYF. The CDR3 DNA reads TGTGCCAGTAGTATGTTGGGGGGAAGCACAGATACGCAGTATTTT.

The chain uses TRBV7-2 and TRBJ1-3, with 7 bases fitting TRBD1. V gave up 5 bases and J gave up 0 bases; unmatched junction bases: 4. CDR1 SGHTA and CDR2 FQGNSA come from the germline V gene. This CDR3 is built from 15 residues. CDR3 DNA: TGTGCCAGCAGCACCACAGGGGTCTCTGGAAACACCATATATTTT. The encoded protein is CASSTTGVSGNTIYF.

The chain carries TRBV6-5 and TRBJ2-7, with 7 bases that match TRBD1. This CDR3 has 15 residues. The V and J ends lost 6 bases and 2 bases, in that order; junction bases with no gene match: 10. Per the germline V gene, CDR1 is MNHEY and CDR2 is SVGAGI. The CDR3 nucleotides read TGTGCCAGCAGATTCGACAGGGATGGGGCCTACGAGCAGTACTTC. Protein product: CASRFDRDGAYEQYF.

This chain joins TRBV6-6 and TRBJ2-3; 9 nucleotides match TRBD2. V lost 5 bases, J lost 3 bases, and 3 bases stayed unmatched. CDR3 length: 14 amino acids. The germline V gene has CDR1 MNHNY and CDR2 SVGAGI (reference sequence). DNA of the CDR3: TGTGCCAGCAGTGCAGCGGGGGGAACAGATACGCAGTATTTT. Residues: CASSAAGGTDTQYF.

This chain joins TRBV6-6 and TRBJ1-2, with TRBD1 matching over 8 bases. V lost 8 bases, J lost 8 bases, and 7 bases stayed unmatched. CDR1 and CDR2 (germline): MNHNY, SVGAGI (reference sequence). The CDR3 extends over 12 amino acids. CDR3 protein: CASEAQGGGYTF. The CDR3 nucleotides read TGTGCCAGCGAGGCACAGGGGGGAGGCTACACCTTC.

V and J are TRBV6-5 and TRBJ2-7; TRBD2 aligns across 8 bases. Per germline, CDR1 MNHEY and CDR2 SVGAGI. The V gene end was trimmed by 2 bases and the J gene end by 3 bases; junction bases not matched to a gene: 6. The CDR3 has 15 residues. CDR3 in DNA: TGTGCCAGCAGTTACGAGGGTAGCGGGATCTACGAGCAGTACTTC. Amino acid sequence: CASSYEGSGIYEQYF.

The CDR3 sequence: CASSHRKGGTEAFF. In DNA form, the CDR3 reads TGCGCCAGCAGCCACCGTAAAGGAGGGACTGAAGCTTTCTTT. The J gene is TRBJ1-1, the V gene TRBV4-3; D not certain. The CDR3 spans 14 residues. V was shortened by 3 bases and J by 5 bases, with 13 bases between the two germline ends. Germline V gene lookup returns CDR1 LGHNA and CDR2 YSLEER.

The genes are TRBV5-1 and TRBJ2-1; a weak D match, TRBD2 (7 bases). Germline assignment: CDR1 SGHRS and CDR2 YFSETQ. The CDR3 has 15 residues. V dropped 5 bases and J dropped 2 bases, with 14 bases sitting between them. CDR3 residues: CASSSRGGTYNEQFF. In nucleotides, the CDR3 is TGCGCCAGCAGTTCTAGGGGGGGGACCTACAATGAGCAGTTCTTC.

The V and J genes are TRBV6-5 and TRBJ1-4; D is perhaps TRBD1 (5 bases). Germline CDR1 reads MNHEY; CDR2 reads SVGAGI. V lost 7 bases to trimming and J lost 7 bases, with 19 bases between them. This CDR3 comprises 15 residues. CDR3 in DNA: TGTGCCAGCACCCAGGGTGGGGCCGGGCTTGAAAAACTGTTTTTT. It specifies CASTQGGAGLEKLFF.

The CDR3 loop is CASSGLGQANSPLHF. DNA of the CDR3: TGTGCCAGCAGCGGATTGGGACAGGCTAATTCACCCCTCCACTTT. The chain carries TRBV9 and TRBJ1-6; 8 nucleotides match TRBD1. The CDR3 extends over 15 amino acids. CDR1 and CDR2 from the germline V gene are SGDLS and YYNGEE. J lost 6 bases, V lost 3 bases, and 5 bases had no gene match.

This clone was observed once. This chain joins TRBV9 and TRBJ1-1; weak D call: TRBD1 (6 bases). Germline V gene lookup returns CDR1 SGDLS and CDR2 YYNGEE. This CDR3 region has 14 residues. Trimming took off 0 bases at V and 4 bases at J, with 10 bases between the two ends. CDR3 sequence: CASSVGAGATEAFF. The DNA of the CDR3 is TGTGCCAGCAGCGTAGGGGCAGGGGCCACTGAAGCTTTCTTT. Based on the CDR3 plus reference TRBV9 and TRBJ1-1, the full variable domain is DSGVTQTPKHLITATGQRVTLRCSPRSGDLSVYWYQQSLDQGLQFLIQYYNGEERAKGNILERFSAQQFPDLHSELNLSSLELGDSALYFCASSVGAGATEAFFGQGTRLTVV.